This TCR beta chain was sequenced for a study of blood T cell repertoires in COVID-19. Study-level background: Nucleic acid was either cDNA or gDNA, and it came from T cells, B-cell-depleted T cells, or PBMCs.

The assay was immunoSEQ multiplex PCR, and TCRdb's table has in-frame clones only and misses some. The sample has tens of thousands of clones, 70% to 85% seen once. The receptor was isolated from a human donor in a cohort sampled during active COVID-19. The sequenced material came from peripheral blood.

The CDR3 nucleotides are TGTGCCAGCAGTTACGTCCAGGGGTCACTGTTTTTT. Translated: CASSYVQGSLFF. This chain uses TRBV6-6 with TRBJ1-4; D possibly corresponds to TRBD1 (6 bases). The ends were cut back, 2 bases at V and 13 bases at J, with 11 bases in the middle. The CDR3 runs to 12 residues. In germline, CDR1 is MNHNY, CDR2 SVGAGI (reference sequence).